This T cell receptor (beta chain) was obtained from a study of cytomegalovirus exposure and HLA in healthy donors. Study summary: The study's early data release held 80 million to 95 million unique TCRs from HLA-typed donors. General study results and limits: One later analysis reportedly identified an Asian-associated ancestry cluster that showed fewer N-insertions than the 666-donor mean.

On this clone itself: Its antigen is currently unknown.

The donors gave bone marrow, and they were healthy. It was with 60 Vbeta and 13 Jbeta primers that the PCR ran. Method: immunoSEQ multiplex PCR; TCRdb's copy keeps in-frame clones and lacks some. Of about 89,000 clones listed, approximately 80% are singletons. The sample was PBMCs. The origin of this receptor is a female donor in good health and CMV-seropositive.

The CDR3 coding sequence is TGTGCCAGCAGTTCACTAGCCTTCACAGATACGCAGTATTTT. It codes for CASSSLAFTDTQYF. J is TRBJ2-3 and V is TRBV28; D possibly corresponds to TRBD2 (6 bases). The germline gives CDR1 MDHEN, CDR2 SYDVKM. The V end was cut by 4 bases, the J end by 2 bases, with 10 bases between. The CDR3 is 14 amino acids.